The rows below give T cell receptor beta chains drawn from one sample of a study of blood T cell repertoires in COVID-19. Profiled with immunoSEQ multiplex PCR; TCRdb holds only in-frame clones, not every one. The sample includes hundreds of thousands of clones, around 84% seen only once; the top ten take around 1.4%. Specimen: peripheral blood. These receptors originate from a man between 65 and 85 years old with acute or convalescent COVID-19. The CDR3 runs from the conserved cysteine through the conserved F or W. The order of the fields is V gene, clone size, J gene, D gene, CDR3 DNA, CDR3 protein. A D gene is named only where the DNA matches it firmly. Rows give clone size only sometimes, using once, few, many, or a class for an expanded clone.

v_call: TRBV5-1; clone_size: .; j_call: TRBJ1-6; d_call: .; cdr3_nt: TGCGCCAGCAGCTTGGACAGTAACGTCTCACCCCTCCACTTT; cdr3_aa: CASSLDSNVSPLHF
v_call: TRBV3-1/TRBV3-2; clone_size: .; j_call: TRBJ2-7; d_call: TRBD2; cdr3_nt: TGTGCCAGCAGCCAATTCTCGGCGGGGGGGACCGAGCAGTACTTC; cdr3_aa: CASSQFSAGGTEQYF
v_call: TRBV28; clone_size: .; j_call: TRBJ1-2; d_call: TRBD1; cdr3_nt: TGTGCCAGCAGTTTTTCGGATGCGACAGGGGGACTCTATGGCTACACCTTC; cdr3_aa: CASSFSDATGGLYGYTF
v_call: TRBV24-1; clone_size: once; j_call: TRBJ2-1; d_call: .; cdr3_nt: TGTGCCACCAGTGTTGGTAGCAGAGGTGAGCAGTTCTTC; cdr3_aa: CATSVGSRGEQFF
v_call: TRBV5-1; clone_size: .; j_call: TRBJ2-5; d_call: .; cdr3_nt: TGCGCCAGCAGCTTGGGCGGGGACAGTAAAGAGACCCAGTACTTC; cdr3_aa: CASSLGGDSKETQYF
v_call: TRBV28; clone_size: .; j_call: TRBJ1-3; d_call: .; cdr3_nt: TGTGCCAGCAGTTTGCTTCAGGCTCAGGGAAACACCATATATTTT; cdr3_aa: CASSLLQAQGNTIYF
v_call: TRBV4-1; clone_size: .; j_call: TRBJ2-3; d_call: TRBD1; cdr3_nt: TGCGCCAGCAGCCAACAACAGGGGTCGGCCAAGAGAGATACGCAGTATTTT; cdr3_aa: CASSQQQGSAKRDTQYF
v_call: TRBV10-1; clone_size: .; j_call: TRBJ2-7; d_call: TRBD1; cdr3_nt: TGCGCCAGCAGTGACTCGTTAATCGGGACAGGTACCTACGAGCAGTACTTC; cdr3_aa: CASSDSLIGTGTYEQYF
v_call: TRBV15; clone_size: .; j_call: TRBJ2-5; d_call: TRBD2; cdr3_nt: TGTGCCACCAGCAGAGTTTCGACCGGGAGGGCGGGAGAGACCCAGTACTTC; cdr3_aa: CATSRVSTGRAGETQYF
v_call: TRBV28; clone_size: .; j_call: TRBJ2-7; d_call: TRBD2; cdr3_nt: TGTGCCAGCAGTTTAGGGGGTAGCGGGACGTACGAGCAGTACTTC; cdr3_aa: CASSLGGSGTYEQYF
v_call: TRBV6-2/TRBV6-3; clone_size: .; j_call: TRBJ1-6; d_call: .; cdr3_nt: TGTGCCAGCAGTTACGCTGGTTCGGATAATTCACCCCTCCACTTT; cdr3_aa: CASSYAGSDNSPLHF
v_call: TRBV4-1; clone_size: .; j_call: TRBJ1-6; d_call: .; cdr3_nt: TGCGCCAGCAGCCAAGATCTCTACTCACCCCTCCACTTT; cdr3_aa: CASSQDLYSPLHF
v_call: TRBV27; clone_size: .; j_call: TRBJ1-4; d_call: .; cdr3_nt: TGTGCCAGCAGTTTACATCGGACAGCCTATGCAACTAATGAAAAACTGTTTTTT; cdr3_aa: CASSLHRTAYATNEKLFF
v_call: TRBV28; clone_size: .; j_call: TRBJ2-7; d_call: TRBD1; cdr3_nt: TGTGCCAGCAGTTTATGGCCTGGGACAGCCTACGAGCAGTACTTC; cdr3_aa: CASSLWPGTAYEQYF
v_call: TRBV4-3; clone_size: .; j_call: TRBJ2-1; d_call: .; cdr3_nt: TGCGCCAGCAGCCAAGATCCCCCCAGCTCCTACAATGAGCAGTTCTTC; cdr3_aa: CASSQDPPSSYNEQFF
v_call: TRBV18; clone_size: .; j_call: TRBJ2-2; d_call: TRBD1; cdr3_nt: TGTGCCAGCTCACCCTCCGGGACAGGGCCCAACACCGGGGAGCTGTTTTTT; cdr3_aa: CASSPSGTGPNTGELFF
v_call: TRBV5-4; clone_size: .; j_call: TRBJ1-2; d_call: .; cdr3_nt: TGTGCCAGCAGCTTGTCACCTCTAGCTTCCGGCTACACCTTC; cdr3_aa: CASSLSPLASGYTF
v_call: TRBV5-1; clone_size: once; j_call: TRBJ1-2; d_call: .; cdr3_nt: TGCGCCAGCAGCTTGGATTCCCAGGGCGGAGGCTACACCTTC; cdr3_aa: CASSLDSQGGGYTF
v_call: TRBV28; clone_size: .; j_call: TRBJ1-1; d_call: .; cdr3_nt: TGTGCCAGCAGTTTAGCCCCCGCGGCCGCTTTCTTT; cdr3_aa: CASSLAPAAAFF
v_call: TRBV28; clone_size: once; j_call: TRBJ1-2; d_call: .; cdr3_nt: TGTGCCAGCAGTAGGAGGGGTGGCTACACCTTC; cdr3_aa: CASSRRGGYTF
v_call: TRBV5-4; clone_size: .; j_call: TRBJ1-2; d_call: TRBD1; cdr3_nt: TGTGCCAGCAGCCCGGCGACAGGGTCGATCTACTATGGCTACACCTTC; cdr3_aa: CASSPATGSIYYGYTF
v_call: TRBV5-1; clone_size: .; j_call: TRBJ2-7; d_call: TRBD2; cdr3_nt: TGCGCCAGCACCCCGGGAGGGAGTAACGACGAGCAGTACTTC; cdr3_aa: CASTPGGSNDEQYF
v_call: TRBV7-2; clone_size: .; j_call: TRBJ2-5; d_call: TRBD1; cdr3_nt: TGTGCCAGCAGCCCCGGACAGGTAACACAAGAGACCCAGTACTTC; cdr3_aa: CASSPGQVTQETQYF
v_call: TRBV7-6; clone_size: .; j_call: TRBJ1-1; d_call: .; cdr3_nt: TGTGCCAGCAGCAGTAACCCCCCGGGGAACACTGAAGCTTTCTTT; cdr3_aa: CASSSNPPGNTEAFF
v_call: TRBV9; clone_size: .; j_call: TRBJ2-7; d_call: .; cdr3_nt: TGTGCCAGCAGCGTTAACGTCCACACGCCCCACGAGCAGTACTTC; cdr3_aa: CASSVNVHTPHEQYF
v_call: TRBV18; clone_size: .; j_call: TRBJ2-4; d_call: TRBD1; cdr3_nt: TGTGCCAGCAGGGGGCCGGCCAAAAACATTCAGTACTTC; cdr3_aa: CASRGPAKNIQYF
v_call: TRBV7-8; clone_size: few; j_call: TRBJ1-5; d_call: .; cdr3_nt: TGTGCCAGCAGCGCAGACGGGGGAATGCAGCCCCAGCATTTT; cdr3_aa: CASSADGGMQPQHF
v_call: TRBV28; clone_size: few; j_call: TRBJ2-1; d_call: .; cdr3_nt: TGTGCCAGCAGTTCCCCGGGACTCCTAACTTACAATGAGCAGTTCTTC; cdr3_aa: CASSSPGLLTYNEQFF
v_call: TRBV5-5; clone_size: .; j_call: TRBJ1-5; d_call: TRBD1; cdr3_nt: TGTGCCAGCAGCTTAGGACAGGCGGATCAGCCCCAGCATTTT; cdr3_aa: CASSLGQADQPQHF
v_call: TRBV3-1/TRBV3-2; clone_size: .; j_call: TRBJ1-1; d_call: .; cdr3_nt: TGTGCCAGCAGCCTGTACAGGGATAAGACTGAAGCTTTCTTT; cdr3_aa: CASSLYRDKTEAFF
v_call: TRBV5-5; clone_size: .; j_call: TRBJ2-1; d_call: TRBD2; cdr3_nt: TGTGCCAGCAGCTTTCAGGGACTAGCTGGGGATGAGCAGTTCTTC; cdr3_aa: CASSFQGLAGDEQFF
v_call: TRBV7-9; clone_size: .; j_call: TRBJ2-3; d_call: .; cdr3_nt: TGTGCCAGCAGCTTAATGGGCGATACAGATACGCAGTATTTT; cdr3_aa: CASSLMGDTDTQYF
v_call: TRBV5-1; clone_size: .; j_call: TRBJ1-1; d_call: TRBD1; cdr3_nt: TGCGCCAGCAGCCCGGGACAGAACAATATGAACACTGAAGCTTTCTTT; cdr3_aa: CASSPGQNNMNTEAFF
v_call: TRBV3-1/TRBV3-2; clone_size: .; j_call: TRBJ2-7; d_call: .; cdr3_nt: TGTGCCAGCAGCCATATGAGACAGGAGAGCATCTACGAGCAGTACTTC; cdr3_aa: CASSHMRQESIYEQYF
v_call: TRBV4-1; clone_size: .; j_call: TRBJ2-1; d_call: .; cdr3_nt: TGCGCCAGCAGCCAATCAGGGAGGCAACACGGTGAGCAGTTCTTC; cdr3_aa: CASSQSGRQHGEQFF
v_call: TRBV5-6; clone_size: .; j_call: TRBJ2-2; d_call: .; cdr3_nt: TGTGCCAGCAGCCCGGGGATCGGGGAGCTGTTTTTT; cdr3_aa: CASSPGIGELFF
v_call: TRBV7-2; clone_size: .; j_call: TRBJ2-1; d_call: .; cdr3_nt: TGTGCCAGCAGCTTAGATTCCGGAGGGCAGTTCTTC; cdr3_aa: CASSLDSGGQFF
v_call: TRBV18; clone_size: .; j_call: TRBJ2-7; d_call: TRBD1; cdr3_nt: TGTGCCAGCTCACCATGGGGGACAGGGTTCTACGAGCAGTACTTC; cdr3_aa: CASSPWGTGFYEQYF
v_call: TRBV4-2; clone_size: .; j_call: TRBJ2-1; d_call: .; cdr3_nt: TGTGCCAGCAGCCAAGACCTGGGACACCAACCGGATGAGCAGTTCTTC; cdr3_aa: CASSQDLGHQPDEQFF
v_call: TRBV6-6; clone_size: .; j_call: TRBJ1-5; d_call: TRBD1; cdr3_nt: TGTGCCACGTCGACAGGGGGGGGTCAGCCCCAGCATTTT; cdr3_aa: CATSTGGGQPQHF
v_call: TRBV28; clone_size: .; j_call: TRBJ1-1; d_call: .; cdr3_nt: TGTGCCAGCAGTCGAGGCGGGGCGGTGGGAACTGAAGCTTTCTTT; cdr3_aa: CASSRGGAVGTEAFF
v_call: TRBV11-2; clone_size: .; j_call: TRBJ2-5; d_call: TRBD2; cdr3_nt: TGTGCCAGCAGCCCTGGGACTAGCGGGGGACCTCAAGAGACCCAGTACTTC; cdr3_aa: CASSPGTSGGPQETQYF
v_call: TRBV5-1; clone_size: .; j_call: TRBJ2-1; d_call: .; cdr3_nt: TGCGCCAGCAGCTTAGGACAGAGCTCCTACAATGAGCAGTTCTTC; cdr3_aa: CASSLGQSSYNEQFF
v_call: TRBV4-1; clone_size: .; j_call: TRBJ2-1; d_call: .; cdr3_nt: TGCGCCAGCAGCCAAGGTTTGAGCGGGTATACGAATTTTGGTAATGAGCAGTTCTTC; cdr3_aa: CASSQGLSGYTNFGNEQFF
v_call: TRBV19; clone_size: .; j_call: TRBJ1-6; d_call: TRBD1; cdr3_nt: TGTGCCAGTAGGGACGGGGACAGGGCTTATGGTTCACCCCTCCACTTT; cdr3_aa: CASRDGDRAYGSPLHF
v_call: TRBV24-1; clone_size: .; j_call: TRBJ2-5; d_call: TRBD2; cdr3_nt: TGTGCCACCAGTGATCCTCAAGGGACTAGCGGGAGGCTAGAGACCCAGTACTTC; cdr3_aa: CATSDPQGTSGRLETQYF
v_call: TRBV29-1; clone_size: few; j_call: TRBJ2-2; d_call: .; cdr3_nt: TGCAGCGTTCTACGGACAGTCCAGAACACCGGGGAGCTGTTTTTT; cdr3_aa: CSVLRTVQNTGELFF
v_call: TRBV6-5; clone_size: .; j_call: TRBJ2-2; d_call: .; cdr3_nt: TGTGCCAGCAGCCCAAAAACCGCGGGGTCCGGGGAGCTGTTTTTT; cdr3_aa: CASSPKTAGSGELFF
v_call: TRBV15; clone_size: .; j_call: TRBJ1-1; d_call: .; cdr3_nt: TGTGCCACATCCAAGGGGGGGGCTGGAAACACTGAAGCTTTCTTT; cdr3_aa: CATSKGGAGNTEAFF
v_call: TRBV7-8; clone_size: .; j_call: TRBJ2-7; d_call: .; cdr3_nt: TGTGCCAGCAGCTTGCTTCCGGGCCAGGGGTCCGACGAGCAGTACTTC; cdr3_aa: CASSLLPGQGSDEQYF
v_call: TRBV4-1; clone_size: .; j_call: TRBJ2-1; d_call: .; cdr3_nt: TGCGCCAGCAGCCCAACCAGTTTCTCCTACAATGAGCAGTTCTTC; cdr3_aa: CASSPTSFSYNEQFF
v_call: TRBV29-1; clone_size: once; j_call: TRBJ2-6; d_call: .; cdr3_nt: TGCAGCGTTGTTTTGGGGAGCTCTGGGGCCAACGTCCTGACTTTC; cdr3_aa: CSVVLGSSGANVLTF
v_call: TRBV6-5; clone_size: .; j_call: TRBJ1-6; d_call: TRBD1; cdr3_nt: TGTGCCAGCCTGACAGGGGTCTCCTATAATTCACCCCTCCACTTT; cdr3_aa: CASLTGVSYNSPLHF
v_call: TRBV5-4; clone_size: .; j_call: TRBJ2-3; d_call: TRBD2; cdr3_nt: TGTGCCAGCAGAGCGGGACTAGCGGTAACCACAGATACGCAGTATTTT; cdr3_aa: CASRAGLAVTTDTQYF
v_call: TRBV18; clone_size: few; j_call: TRBJ2-2; d_call: .; cdr3_nt: TGTGCCAGCTCAACGGGACAAACCAACACCGGGGAGCTGTTTTTT; cdr3_aa: CASSTGQTNTGELFF
v_call: TRBV5-6; clone_size: once; j_call: TRBJ1-1; d_call: TRBD1; cdr3_nt: TGTGCCAGCAGCTCAGGGGGTCCGAACACTGAAGCTTTCTTT; cdr3_aa: CASSSGGPNTEAFF
v_call: TRBV19; clone_size: .; j_call: TRBJ2-3; d_call: .; cdr3_nt: TGTGCCAGTACAACAACCTGGTATGGCACAGATACGCAGTATTTT; cdr3_aa: CASTTTWYGTDTQYF
v_call: TRBV5-5; clone_size: .; j_call: TRBJ1-5; d_call: TRBD1; cdr3_nt: TGTGCCAGCAGCTTGCTTATGAGTTCGGGACAGAATCAGCCCCAGCATTTT; cdr3_aa: CASSLLMSSGQNQPQHF
v_call: TRBV10-3; clone_size: once; j_call: TRBJ1-5; d_call: .; cdr3_nt: TGTGCCATCACTCCGGACAGCTCGGGCCAGCCCCAGCATTTT; cdr3_aa: CAITPDSSGQPQHF